This T cell receptor beta chain derives from a study of shared clonotypes between healthy human individuals. V gave up 5 bases and J gave up 2 bases; unmatched junction bases: 6. This CDR3 is 14 amino acids long. The germline V gene has CDR1 LNHNV and CDR2 YYDKDF (reference sequence). The repertoire was sequenced with immunoSEQ multiplex PCR; TCRdb's copy has only in-frame clones and lacks some. In the table there are over 400,000 clones, approximately 82% of which are singletons. The receptor was isolated from a middle-aged woman in good health. Some clones in this sample may be carry-over from other donors' samples. Specimen: PBMCs. The V call is TRBV15, the J call TRBJ2-7; 7 bases align to TRBD1. The CDR3 nucleotides are TGTGCCACCAGCCAACCAACAGGGGCCTACGAGCAGTACTTC. Protein: CATSQPTGAYEQYF.